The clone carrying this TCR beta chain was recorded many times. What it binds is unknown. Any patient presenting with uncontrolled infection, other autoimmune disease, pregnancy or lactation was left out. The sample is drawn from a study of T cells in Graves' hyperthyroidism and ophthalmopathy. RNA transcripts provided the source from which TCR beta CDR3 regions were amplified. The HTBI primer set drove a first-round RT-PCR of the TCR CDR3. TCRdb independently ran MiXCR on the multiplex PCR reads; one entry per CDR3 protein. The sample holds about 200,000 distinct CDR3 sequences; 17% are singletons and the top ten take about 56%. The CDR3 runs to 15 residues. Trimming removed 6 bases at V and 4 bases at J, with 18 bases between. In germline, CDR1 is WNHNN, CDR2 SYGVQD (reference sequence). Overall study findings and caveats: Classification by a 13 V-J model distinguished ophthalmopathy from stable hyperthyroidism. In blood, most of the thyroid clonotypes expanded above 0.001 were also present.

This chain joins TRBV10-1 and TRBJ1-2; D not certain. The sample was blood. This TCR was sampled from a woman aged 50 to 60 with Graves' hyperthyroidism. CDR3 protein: CASSDNSVPFYGYTF. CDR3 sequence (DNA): TGCGCCAGCAGCGATAACAGCGTACCGTTCTATGGCTACACCTTC.